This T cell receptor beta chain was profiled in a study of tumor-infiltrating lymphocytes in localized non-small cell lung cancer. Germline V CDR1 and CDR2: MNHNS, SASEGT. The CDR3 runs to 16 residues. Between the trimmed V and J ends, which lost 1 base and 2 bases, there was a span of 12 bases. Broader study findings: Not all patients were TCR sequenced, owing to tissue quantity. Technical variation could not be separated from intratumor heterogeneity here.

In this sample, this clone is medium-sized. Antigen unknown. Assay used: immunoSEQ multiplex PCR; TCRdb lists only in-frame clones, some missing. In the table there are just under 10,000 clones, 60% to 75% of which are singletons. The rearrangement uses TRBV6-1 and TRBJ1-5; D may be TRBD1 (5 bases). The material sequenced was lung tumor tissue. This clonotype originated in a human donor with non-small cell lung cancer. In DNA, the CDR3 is TGTGCCAGCAGTGAAGTAGACCTGGGGGGCAATCAGCCCCAGCATTTT. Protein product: CASSEVDLGGNQPQHF.